This T cell receptor beta chain was captured by sequencing in a study of cytomegalovirus exposure and HLA in healthy donors (dated 2017 in TCRdb). Looking at the study overall: An earlier analysis of several hundred of the donors reported 250 to 350 Gb of sequence data and some 120 million unique TCR beta sequences from roughly 200 million T cells. An early release that covered 640 HLA-typed donors contained around 300 gigabases of sequencing data and tens of millions of unique TCR sequences. Of the 300 to 500 genotyped donors, 75% to 85% were placed in the genetic ancestry cluster associated with self-reported Caucasian donors. The aim of the study was to test whether cataloging public T cell receptors could identify signatures of past pathogen exposure. The T cell repertoires of under 750 subjects were profiled by immunosequencing and related to cytomegalovirus serostatus. Along with the roughly 610-subject first cohort, a separate validation cohort of over a hundred different subjects was used. High-throughput TCR immunosequencing, statistical association of individual TCRs with disease status, and machine learning were combined to predict cytomegalovirus infection status. In a later analysis, previously published TCR beta repertoires from 550 to 700 donors were re-analyzed and high-resolution HLA genotyping was added so that TCR occurrence patterns could be studied. Rather than using new phenotypic data, the later analysis identified candidate immune exposures from TCR beta sequences and from how often those sequences occurred across donors. An earlier analysis of nearly 600 of the donors applied high-throughput TCR beta sequencing to assess whether each TCR beta V gene segment acted as functional or pseudogenic. Donor age, sex, ethnicity and CMV serostatus were compiled alongside the repertoire data. Genome-wide SNP genotypes for about 60% of the roughly 670 donors were used in a later genetic analysis, which treated that subset as a discovery cohort. Every repertoire in the discovery cohort had been generated on one and the same sequencing platform. HLA typing covered class I and class II loci at four-digit resolution. The number of donors typed differed by locus, with roughly 620-630 for A, B, C, DRB1 and DQB1, around 500 for DQA1, 600 to 610 for DPA1, and some 440 for DPB1. Four or five DR-DQ haplotypes were treated as single units for association and clustering because of strong linkage in the cohort. Among 398 genotyped donors of the cohort, an average of around 240,000 unique TCR beta nucleotide sequences were sequenced per donor, around 20% of them non-productive.

Library generation was performed with the immunoSEQ multiplex PCR assay. A mixture of 60 forward primers for TCR Vbeta segments and 13 reverse primers for TCR Jbeta segments was used in the multiplex PCR. The CDR3 region of rearranged TCR beta genes was amplified from genomic DNA with a multiplex PCR assay. The amplified TCR beta libraries were sequenced on the Illumina HiSeq System as 87-base-pair reads. The original pipeline was this. Across the 700 or so repertoires, a later analysis counted about 81 million unique TCR beta chains, 9.5 million to 12 million of which were shared by at least two donors. A nearest-neighbor algorithm error-corrected the raw reads and collapsed the reads into unique sequences, merging closely related sequences to remove PCR and sequencing errors. CDR3 sequences were aligned to IMGT reference sequences to assign V, D and J gene segments. For a sequence to be retained, at least a six-nucleotide match to both a V gene segment and a J gene segment was required. A rearrangement was called productive if the CDR3 had no stop codons and remained in frame with V and J, and every other rearrangement was called non-productive. Following IMGT convention, CDR3 was defined as the stretch from the second conserved V-encoded cysteine up to the conserved J-encoded phenylalanine. The earlier analysis of about 610 of the donors excluded sequences that lacked an unambiguous match to a single V gene segment. In an earlier analysis of about 590 of the donors, a V segment was called functional when productive rearrangements were above 56.7%, and segregating when the standard deviation between donors exceeded 5%. A statistical classification framework was built for diagnosing cytomegalovirus status from the catalog of TCR beta chain sequences. A later analysis assigned V and J genes by comparing TCR nucleotide sequences with IMGT/GENE-DB human TR gene sequences. In a later analysis, CDR3 sequences and most-parsimonious VDJ recombination scenarios were assigned using the TCRdist pipeline. In a later analysis, each TCR beta chain was defined by its CDR3 amino acid sequence together with its V-gene family, and reads lacking a unique V-gene family were excluded. As a way to deal with suspected cross-contamination and a sequencing artifact, a later analysis dropped 450 to 600 nucleotide sequences that were highly shared and had low generation probability. In a later analysis, a clonal expansion index was calculated for each public chain from normalized within-repertoire ranks of inferred template counts. In a later analysis, generation probabilities were computed using a VDJ recombination model fitted to out-of-frame rearrangements, and the results were checked against IGoR. In a later analysis, hypergeometric tests were used to score TCR-TCR, TCR-HLA and TCR-CMV co-occurrence, with a repertoire-size bias correction applied to TCR pairs. In a later analysis, false discovery rates were estimated by permuting HLA or CMV assignments 20 times. In a later analysis, co-occurring TCRs were grouped using DBSCAN, and TCRdist sequence similarity was added for clustering within HLA-allele-positive subsets. Repertoires with fewer than 30,000 or more than 120,000 public chains were left out of co-occurrence clustering, as were about 5 repertoires with anomalous nucleotide sharing. TCRdb obtained this table from immuneACCESS and retained in-frame rearrangements with V and J assigned. These tables miss some clones; where compared with another copy, unresolved V genes account for less than half of the shortfall, and the remainder is unexplained. The V and J calls and the clone size are those of that table, but D and trimming were determined from the DNA. Within this sample are hundreds of thousands of clones, with around 89% of them counted one time only. The ten largest make up 0.9% to 1.1% of the sample.

The paper as a whole reports these results and caveats: Sequencing depth was assumed to be roughly uniform across donors in the presence/absence analyses, though that assumption may not hold. Cytomegalovirus status was reported to be diagnosed by the classifier with high specificity and sensitivity in both the original and validation cohorts. Seventeen rarely observed V segments, including chromosome 9 orphons, were excluded from the earlier analysis of about 500 of the donors because counts were too low. In a later genetic analysis, a missense DCLRE1C variant was associated with V-gene and J-gene trimming of TCR beta chains, and the association was replicated in an independent cohort. A cluster of highly shared sequence variants was judged likely to be a technical artifact of the sequencing pipeline. The study listed over 150 TCR beta chains as associated with cytomegalovirus. When HLA alleles, especially DR and DQ, strongly co-occurred, TCR associations were difficult to assign to individual alleles. An earlier analysis of 587 of the donors showed that most TCR beta V segments appeared in productive rearrangements either about 87% or about 30% of the time, which broadly matched IMGT annotations. HLA typing was unavailable for some donors at each locus, so association tests used only the typed subset. A later analysis found that most CMV-associated TCR beta chains appeared HLA-restricted, with HLA associations seemingly driven largely by CMV exposure. The 87-base-pair reads could not distinguish some IMGT-functional V segments, including TRBV6-2 and TRBV6-3, so those segments were excluded. The cohort was sequenced for TCR beta chains only, and without alpha or paired-chain data the features that could be detected were limited. In vitro tests confirmed that a few of the cytomegalovirus-associated TCR beta chains recognize cytomegalovirus antigens. According to a later analysis, parvovirus B19, influenza, CMV and Epstein-Barr virus appeared linked to several top co-occurrence clusters. Most TCR sequences were seen in very few donors, while some public TCRs were found in many individuals. At a false discovery rate of 0.05, a later analysis linked about 17,000 TCR beta sequences to specific HLA alleles. A later genetic analysis reported fewer N-insertions in productive TCRs among donors in an Asian-associated ancestry cluster than the 666-donor mean. The only immune exposure information available for the cohort was CMV serostatus. Linkage disequilibrium might explain the correlated functional status among segregating V segments, but an unknown experimental factor could not be excluded. The authors suggested that the approach could potentially be generalized to other disease states and immunological phenotypes. A further reported finding was that TCR beta sequences accurately predicted the HLA-A and HLA-B alleles for most subjects in the first cohort. A later analysis found that HLA-associated TCR beta chains were more clonally expanded and had lower generation probabilities than equally common non-associated chains. In a later analysis, the rate of TCR association differed among HLA loci, with DRB1 alleles having the most associated TCRs and HLA-C alleles having the fewest.

From cysteine to phenylalanine, the CDR3 is 13 amino acids long. Left in the record is the CDR3 DNA by itself, 39 bases read in frame from the first base. Reading the germline V gene gives CDR1 MGHRA and CDR2 YSYEKL. Compared with germline, V lacks 1 base and J lacks 6 bases; bases without a gene match: 2. The cohort comprised around 700 healthy bone marrow donors. At the time of sampling, all cohort members were nominally healthy, though unrecorded immune exposures were likely present. The donor was CMV seronegative and was included in the group of a few hundred seronegative cohort members. A peripheral blood sample was collected from each donor, and TCR beta sequencing was performed on peripheral blood mononuclear cells. Genomic DNA extraction from the blood cell samples was performed with the Qiagen DNeasy Blood Extraction Kit. Comment on this clone: Its antigen target is currently unknown. Base qualities were left out, and no much larger clone turns up one base away.

Recombination connected TRBV4-1 to TRBJ2-7; the central 8 bases match TRBD1. Sequenced: PBMCs. This receptor was taken from a young woman in good health and CMV-seronegative. The DNA sequence follows: TGCGCCAGCAGCCAAGCCGACAGGGGCGAGCAGTACTTC. It specifies CASSQADRGEQYF.